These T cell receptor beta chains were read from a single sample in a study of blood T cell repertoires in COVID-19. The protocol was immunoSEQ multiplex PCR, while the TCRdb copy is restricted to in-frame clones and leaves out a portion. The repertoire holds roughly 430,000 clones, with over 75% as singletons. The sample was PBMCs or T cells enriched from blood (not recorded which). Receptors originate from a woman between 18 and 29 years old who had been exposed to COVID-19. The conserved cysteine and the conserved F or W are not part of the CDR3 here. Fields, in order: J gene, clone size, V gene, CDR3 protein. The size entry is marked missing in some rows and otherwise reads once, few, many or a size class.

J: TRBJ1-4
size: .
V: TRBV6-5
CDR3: ATHRQGDEKLF

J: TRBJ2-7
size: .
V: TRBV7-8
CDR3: ASSLDPSGNEQY

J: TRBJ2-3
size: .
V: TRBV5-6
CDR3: ASKTEAPGTDTQY

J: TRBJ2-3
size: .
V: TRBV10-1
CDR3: ASSSGTSGRTADTQY

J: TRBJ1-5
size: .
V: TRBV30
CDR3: AWSPGTGDNQPQH

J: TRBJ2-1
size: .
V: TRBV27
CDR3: ASSLSGNEQF

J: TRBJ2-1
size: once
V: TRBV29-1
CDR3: SVTRFGLAGGRRDEQF

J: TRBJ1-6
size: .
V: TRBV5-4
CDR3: ASSDWGLSYNSPLH

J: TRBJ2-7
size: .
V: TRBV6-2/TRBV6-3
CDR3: ASSSFYEQY

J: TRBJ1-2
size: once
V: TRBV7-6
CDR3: ASSPAVTLPGQPNYGYT

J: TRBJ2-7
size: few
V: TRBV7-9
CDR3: ASSGDLGAYEQY

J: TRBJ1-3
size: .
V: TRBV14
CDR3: ASSRYRGGSSGNTIY

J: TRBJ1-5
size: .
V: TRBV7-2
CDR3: ASSGQPNQPQH

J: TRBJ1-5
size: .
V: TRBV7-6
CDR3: ASSLGTGFNQPQH

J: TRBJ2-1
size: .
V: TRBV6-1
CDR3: ASSEGGRGPVQF

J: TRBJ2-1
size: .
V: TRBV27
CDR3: ASSSGLDHNEQF

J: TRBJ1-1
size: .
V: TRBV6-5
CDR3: ASSYSRVNTEAF

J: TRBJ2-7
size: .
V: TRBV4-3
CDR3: ASSRGGLSSEQY

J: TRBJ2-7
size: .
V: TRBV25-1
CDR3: ASSEMAVGTGSYEQY

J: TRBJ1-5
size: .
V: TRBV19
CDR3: ASRQGFAQSNQPQH

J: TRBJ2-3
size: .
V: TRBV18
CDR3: ASSPPGQGPTDTQY

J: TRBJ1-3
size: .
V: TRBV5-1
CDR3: ASSLNWVSGQGAGNTIY

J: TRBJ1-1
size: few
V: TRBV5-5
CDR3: ASSAGGWNTEAF

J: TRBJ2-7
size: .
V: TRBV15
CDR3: ATSSRLAGDKTYEQY

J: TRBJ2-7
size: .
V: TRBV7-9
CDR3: ASSLESSEQY

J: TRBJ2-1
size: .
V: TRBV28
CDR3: AIQGREGPREQF

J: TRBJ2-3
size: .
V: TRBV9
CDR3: ASSVEWGLSTDTQY

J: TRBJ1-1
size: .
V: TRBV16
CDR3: ASSQSRVSNTEAF